Each of the 25 T cell receptor beta chains below was sequenced from the same sample in a study of T cells expressing NK-cell markers. After re-calling the 5' RACE reads, TCRdb lists one entry per CDR3 protein, DNA absent. This table lists around 380,000 distinct CDR3 sequences. Input material: blood T cells: a sorted CD56 or NKG2C T cell subset, CD4+ or CD8+ T cells, or bulk PBMC T cells (not recorded which). The receptors were sampled from a woman between 45 and 65 years old in good health.

The V and J genes are TRBV5-1 and TRBJ2-2; TCRdb gives TRBD1 as the D gene, but with no DNA this cannot be confirmed. Per germline, CDR1 SGHRS and CDR2 YFSETQ. CDR3 length: 16 amino acids. CDR3 in amino acids: CASTRASGLGTGELFF.

V gene TRBV7-9 combines with J gene TRBJ1-6. The CDR3 runs 12 residues. Germline V gives CDR1 SEHNR, CDR2 FQNEAQ (reference sequence). Here the CDR3 reads CASMKWDSPLHF.

The V gene is TRBV12-3 or TRBV12-4, the J gene TRBJ2-7. The CDR3 spans 17 residues. CDR3 protein: CASSNDVWVGISYEQYF.

This sequence joins TRBV3-1 and TRBJ2-7; without DNA, the TCRdb call of TRBD1 cannot be checked. This CDR3 spans 14 amino acids. Germline CDR1 and CDR2: LGHDT and YNNKEL (reference sequence). The chain's CDR3 is CASSDGTVSYEQYF.

The V and J genes are TRBV11-2 and TRBJ2-3; TCRdb reports TRBD1, a call that lacks DNA to check it against. CDR3 length equals 15 residues. CDR1 SGHAT and CDR2 FQNNGV come from the germline V gene. CDR3 sequence: CASSLAGQPTDTQYF.

The chain has TRBV12-3 or TRBV12-4 and TRBJ2-7; the TRBD1 assignment by TCRdb is unverifiable without DNA. This CDR3 is 13 amino acids long. CDR3 residues: CASRGQGLTEQYF.

This chain uses TRBV6-5 with TRBJ2-5; TCRdb outputs TRBD1, but without DNA this stays unchecked. CDR1 is MNHEY and CDR2 is SVGAGI in the germline V gene. The CDR3 length is 13 residues. This CDR3 reads CASSRTVEETQYF.

The V and J genes are TRBV20-1 and TRBJ2-1; lacking DNA, the TRBD1 call made by TCRdb goes unchecked. The CDR3 spans 15 residues. Looked up from germline, CDR1 is DFQATT and CDR2 is SNEGSKA (reference sequence). CDR3 region: CSATRDALPYNEQFF.

The chain has TRBV2 and TRBJ2-7. The germline V gene encodes CDR1 SNHLY and CDR2 FYNNEI. The CDR3 spans 11 residues. The CDR3 protein is CASSGEPWQYF.

The chain links TRBV11-2 to TRBJ1-2; the D call from TCRdb, TRBD1, cannot be confirmed without DNA. The germline CDR1 and CDR2 sequences are SGHAT and FQNNGV. The CDR3 length is 14 residues. The CDR3 loop reads CASSLGGGSFIYTF. Based on the CDR3 plus reference TRBV11-2 and TRBJ1-2, the full variable domain is EAGVAQSPRYKIIEKRQSVAFWCNPISGHATLYWYQQILGQGPKLLIQFQNNGVVDDSQLPKDRFSAERLKGVDSTLKIQPAKLEDSAVYLCASSLGGGSFIYTFGSGTRLTVV.

This chain joins TRBV20-1 and TRBJ2-7; the TRBD1 assignment by TCRdb is unverifiable without DNA. The CDR3 is 14 residues long. The germline V gene encodes CDR1 DFQATT and CDR2 SNEGSKA (reference sequence). The CDR3 here is CSARDATGIGEQYF.

The chain joins TRBV6-6 to TRBJ2-4; there is no DNA to check the TCRdb D call of TRBD2. CDR1 is MNHNY and CDR2 is SVGAGI in the germline V gene (reference sequence). The CDR3 totals 13 residues. The CDR3 protein is CASNSGSRNIQYF.

The V gene is TRBV12-3 or TRBV12-4, the J gene TRBJ2-2; checking the TCRdb D call of TRBD2 is not possible without DNA. This CDR3 has 16 residues. The CDR3: CASSLVVIAGTGELFF.

The V gene is TRBV12-3 or TRBV12-4, the J gene TRBJ2-7; TCRdb selects TRBD1, and the lack of DNA leaves this call unchecked. The CDR3 runs to 12 residues. The chain's CDR3 is CASTLGSSEQYF.

The chain is built from TRBV10-3 and TRBJ2-7. This CDR3 has 12 residues. Germline CDR1 and CDR2: ENHRY and SYGVKD. The CDR3 spells CAISGPTYEQYF.

V gene TRBV6-5 combines with J gene TRBJ1-5. This CDR3 is 13 amino acids long. From germline, CDR1 is MNHEY and CDR2 SVGAGI. The CDR3 protein is CASSERGLGPQHF.

The chain carries TRBV5-1 and TRBJ1-2; the D gene TCRdb calls, TRBD1, cannot be checked with no DNA. The length of the CDR3 is 16 residues. Germline values: CDR1 SGHRS, CDR2 YFSETQ. Here the CDR3 reads CASSPGTGRLNYGYTF.

The V call is TRBV7-2, the J call TRBJ1-4; TCRdb's D call, TRBD1, is unchecked because there is no DNA. The V gene's germline CDR1 is SGHTA and CDR2 FQGNSA. This CDR3 contains 15 residues. CDR3 loop: CASSNPGTENEKLFF.

V and J are TRBV5-4 and TRBJ2-5; the D call from TCRdb, TRBD2, cannot be confirmed without DNA. The CDR3 sequence is 16 residues long. CDR1 and CDR2 from the germline V gene are SGHNT and YYREEE (reference sequence). The chain's CDR3 is CASSEEASGSRETQYF.

CDR3 sequence: CASSTPLAGGRNEQFF. The chain uses TRBV12-3 or TRBV12-4 and TRBJ2-1; TCRdb's D call, TRBD2, is unchecked because there is no DNA. The CDR3 is made up of 16 amino acids.

The rearrangement joins TRBV4-2 to TRBJ2-5. The CDR3 length is 14 residues. Germline-derived CDR1 and CDR2 are LGHNA and YNFKEQ. CDR3 region: CASSQDAGGETQYF.

The CDR3 reads CASSSGRGNEKLFF. The rearrangement joins TRBV12-3 or TRBV12-4 to TRBJ1-4. The CDR3 sequence is 14 residues long.

The chain is built from TRBV18 and TRBJ2-3; TCRdb lists TRBD1, though no DNA is available to test this call. Germline assignment: CDR1 KGHSH and CDR2 LQKENI. CDR3 length: 16 residues. CDR3 protein: CASSPPGQGGTDTQYF.

CDR3: CASSPTVSLEGGDTGELFF. J is TRBJ2-2 and V is TRBV4-2; checking the TCRdb D call of TRBD2 is not possible without DNA. The germline V gene encodes CDR1 LGHNA and CDR2 YNFKEQ. CDR3 size: 19 residues.

V gene TRBV20-1 combines with J gene TRBJ2-3. CDR1 and CDR2 (germline): DFQATT, SNEGSKA (reference sequence). CDR3 length: 16 amino acids. CDR3 in amino acids: CSASLSSGSYTDTQYF.